This T cell receptor beta chain is drawn from a study of blood T cell repertoires in COVID-19. For the study at large: T cells, B-cell-depleted T cells, or PBMCs provided the cDNA or gDNA that served as material.

Allocation to cohorts depended on clinical history reported by the participants. Contact with a PCR-confirmed or clinician-diagnosed COVID-19 case occurred within 2 weeks of entry. This CDR3 has 15 amino acids. Germline values: CDR1 MGHRA, CDR2 YSYEKL. Trimming removed 0 bases from V and 13 bases from J, with 19 bases in between. Per the authors' pipeline: Reference gene primer amplification in the assay estimated nucleated cell counts. Clones were read by immunoSEQ multiplex PCR, and TCRdb kept only the in-frame ones, dropping some. That table supplies the V and J calls and clone size; D and trimming were determined from the DNA. The table shows about 300,000 clones, with under 90% occurring only once.

The TCR comes from a woman aged 45-59 years who had been exposed to COVID-19. The sequenced sample consisted of PBMCs or T cells enriched from blood (not recorded which). This chain connects TRBV4-1 to TRBJ2-1; a possible D gene is TRBD1 (5 bases). This CDR3 reads CASSQDSAGHMFQFF. As DNA, the CDR3 is TGCGCCAGCAGCCAAGATTCGGCAGGGCATATGTTTCAGTTCTTC.